This T cell receptor (beta chain) was retrieved from a study of shared clonotypes between healthy human individuals. Regarding the study as a whole: It was expected that sequencing depth would affect clonotype sharing among donors.

This CDR3 is built from 17 residues. V lost 5 bases to trimming and J lost 0 bases; unmatched junction nucleotides: 11. The germline gives CDR1 MDHEN, CDR2 SYDVKM. As to this clone: No antigen is known for it.

Healthy adults negative for HIV, lacking recent acute infections or vaccinations, served as donors. Several immunoSEQ plates held equal portions of the genomic DNA taken from each subset. The unsorted PBMC sample used ten immunoSEQ deep assay plates. The table came from immunoSEQ multiplex PCR; TCRdb's copy has only in-frame clones and leaves some out. The table lists fewer than 600,000 clones, approximately 71% of them singletons. Specimen: PBMCs. The clonotype originates from a woman aged 40 to 49 in good health. Some clones in this sample may be carry-over from other donors' samples. The chain combines TRBV28 with TRBJ1-2; 8 bases are a match to TRBD1. CDR3 loop: CASSTPQGALANYGYTF. The CDR3 DNA is TGTGCCAGCAGTACGCCTCAGGGGGCCCTAGCTAACTATGGCTACACCTTC.